This record looks at one T cell receptor (beta chain) sequence and its context. The data belong to a study of T cells in Graves' hyperthyroidism and ophthalmopathy. The CDR3 regions of TCR beta were amplified from RNA transcripts. The HTBI primer set drove a first-round RT-PCR of the TCR CDR3. TCRdb ran MiXCR on the multiplex PCR reads and lists one entry per CDR3 protein. This table holds approximately 210,000 distinct CDR3 sequences, 15% to 20% found once. The CDR3 totals 17 residues. Germline CDR1 reads SGHAT; CDR2 reads FQNNGV. The V gene end was trimmed by 5 bases and the J gene end by 2 bases; junction bases not matched to a gene: 9.

The TCR sequence derives from a man in his fifties with Graves' hyperthyroidism. The genes are TRBV11-2 and TRBJ2-6, with 7 bases that match TRBD1. Sequenced material: blood. The CDR3 sequence: CASSGRQGLAGANVLTF. CDR3 in DNA: TGTGCCAGCAGCGGCCGACAGGGTCTAGCTGGGGCCAACGTCCTGACTTTC. The complete variable domain, with remaining parts taken from reference TRBV11-2 and TRBJ2-6, reads EAGVAQSPRYKIIEKRQSVAFWCNPISGHATLYWYQQILGQGPKLLIQFQNNGVVDDSQLPKDRFSAERLKGVDSTLKIQPAKLEDSAVYLCASSGRQGLAGANVLTFGAGSRLTVL.